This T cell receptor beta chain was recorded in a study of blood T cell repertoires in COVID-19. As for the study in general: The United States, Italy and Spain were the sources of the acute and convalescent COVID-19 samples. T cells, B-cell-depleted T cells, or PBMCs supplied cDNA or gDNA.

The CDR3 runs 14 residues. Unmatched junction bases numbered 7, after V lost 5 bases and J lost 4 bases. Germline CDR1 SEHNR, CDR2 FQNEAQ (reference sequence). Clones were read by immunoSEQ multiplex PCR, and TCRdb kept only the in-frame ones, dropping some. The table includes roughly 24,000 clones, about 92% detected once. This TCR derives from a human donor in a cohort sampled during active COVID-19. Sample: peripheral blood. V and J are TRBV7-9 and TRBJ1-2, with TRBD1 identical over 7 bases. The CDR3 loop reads CASSRGQASYGYTF. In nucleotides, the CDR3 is TGTGCCAGCAGCCGCGGACAGGCCAGCTATGGCTACACCTTC. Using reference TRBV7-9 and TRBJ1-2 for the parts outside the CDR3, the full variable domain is DTGVSQNPRHKITKRGQNVTFRCDPISEHNRLYWYRQTLGQGPEFLTYFQNEAQLEKSRLLSDRFSAERPKGSFSTLEIQRTEQGDSAMYLCASSRGQASYGYTFGSGTRLTVV.